The T cell receptor (beta chain) described here comes from a study of T cell responses to AZD1222 COVID-19 vaccine. Assay: immunoSEQ multiplex PCR; the TCRdb copy retains only in-frame clones and omits some. The sample lists about 150,000 clones; about 87% were seen once. In regard to this clone: Its antigen is still unknown.

V was cut by 7 bases and J by 7 bases, with 20 bases left in between. CDR1 and CDR2 (germline): MDHEN, SYDVKM. The CDR3 is 15 residues long. General study findings and limits: It should be noted that donors were predominantly white British and more often female, and clonal diversity was possibly underestimated.

The sequenced sample was peripheral blood, obtained 28 days after the second AZD1222 dose. This TCR came from an adult who received the AZD1222 COVID-19 vaccine. The V call is TRBV28, the J call TRBJ1-5, with a tentative D call TRBD1 (5 bases). As DNA, the CDR3 is TGTGCCAGCAATCGCCCGTGGGGGGTACCCCAGCCCCAGCATTTT. It translates to CASNRPWGVPQPQHF.